The clone carrying this TCR beta chain was detected many times. Its antigen is not known. Cells are PBMCs isolated from about 10 ml of fresh blood. These data originate in a study of T cells in Graves' hyperthyroidism and ophthalmopathy. Findings and limits, study-wide: Researchers found most expanded thyroid clonotypes above 0.001 in blood as well.

This CDR3 has 13 residues. The V end was cut by 5 bases, the J end by 1 base, with 9 bases between. The germline CDR1 and CDR2 sequences are SGHTA and FQGNSA. Amplified TCR beta CDR3 regions came from RNA transcripts. The HTBI primer set was used in a first-round RT-PCR of the TCR CDR3. TCRdb used MiXCR to reprocess the multiplex PCR reads, holding one entry per CDR3 protein. The sample shows about 610,000 distinct CDR3 sequences, around 15% of them seen only once. This TCR was recovered from a woman in her thirties or forties with Graves' ophthalmopathy. The sequenced sample consisted of blood. The gene calls are TRBV7-2 and TRBJ2-7; D is undetermined. This CDR3 is CASSPYPSYEQYF. The DNA for the CDR3 is TGTGCCAGCAGCCCCTACCCATCCTACGAGCAGTACTTC. The complete variable domain, with remaining parts taken from reference TRBV7-2 and TRBJ2-7, reads GAGVSQSPSNKVTEKGKDVELRCDPISGHTALYWYRQSLGQGLEFLIYFQGNSAPDKSGLPSDRFSAERTGGSVSTLTIQRTQQEDSAVYLCASSPYPSYEQYFGPGTRLTVT.